This T cell receptor beta chain came from a study of blood T cell repertoires in COVID-19. Study-wide context: T cells, B-cell-depleted T cells, or PBMCs supplied cDNA or gDNA.

With V trimmed by 4 bases and J by 3 bases, 3 bases remained unmatched. Germline CDR1 is MGHDK and CDR2 is SYGVNS. The CDR3 is made up of 15 amino acids. The age range of participants was about 18 to 89 years, with residence in fewer than 25 US areas. Produced via immunoSEQ multiplex PCR; TCRdb's table is partial and in-frame only. The table includes under 200,000 clones, 86% detected once. Sequencing input: PBMCs or T cells enriched from blood (not recorded which). This sequence was found in a woman aged 40 to 55 in a cohort exposed to, infected with or recovered from COVID-19 (not recorded which). V is TRBV25-1 and J is TRBJ2-5, with TRBD2 identical over 12 bases. CDR3 sequence reads: CASSATSGSKETQYF. For the CDR3, the DNA is TGTGCCAGCAGTGCGACTAGCGGGAGTAAAGAGACCCAGTACTTC. Complete variable domain (other parts from reference TRBV25-1 and TRBJ2-5): EADIYQTPRYLVIGTGKKITLECSQTMGHDKMYWYQQDPGMELHLIHYSYGVNSTEKGDLSSESTVSRIRTEHFPLTLESARPSHTSQYLCASSATSGSKETQYFGPGTRLLVL.